This is a list of T cell receptor beta chains from one sample in a study of regulatory T cells in long-lasting Graves disease. TCRdb independently ran MiXCR on the multiplex PCR reads; one entry per CDR3 protein. The sample yields approximately 400,000 distinct CDR3 sequences, approximately 10% seen once. The sample was also reused in another study, on T cells in Graves' hyperthyroidism and ophthalmopathy.

The sample in question was peripheral blood mononuclear cells (PBMCs), obtained at new diagnosis, from a patient treated with antithyroid drugs. The receptor set was obtained from a woman aged 18 to 35 with Graves disease. Both conserved end residues are part of each CDR3. A D gene is named only where the DNA matches it firmly. The listing skips clone size in some rows; elsewhere it reads once, few, many or a size class.

V	size	D	J	CDR3	DNA
TRBV6-1	many	.	TRBJ1-2	CASSPDRESYGYTF	TGTGCCAGCAGTCCTGACAGAGAATCCTATGGCTACACCTTC
TRBV10-3	few	.	TRBJ1-2	CAIGTSPHNYGYTF	TGTGCCATCGGGACATCCCCACATAACTATGGCTACACCTTC
TRBV12-3/TRBV12-4	many	.	TRBJ1-5	CASSLRGQSNQPQHF	TGTGCCAGCAGTCTGAGAGGGCAAAGCAATCAGCCCCAGCATTTT
TRBV19	.	TRBD1	TRBJ2-7	CASSPQQGVRMEQYF	TGTGCCAGTAGTCCCCAACAGGGGGTTCGTATGGAGCAGTACTTC
TRBV5-8	.	.	TRBJ2-5	CASSDITGVQETQYF	TGTGCCAGCAGCGATATCACAGGAGTTCAAGAGACCCAGTACTTC
TRBV4-3	.	.	TRBJ1-3	CASSQDWGHRAGNTIYF	TGCGCCAGCAGCCAAGATTGGGGGCACAGGGCTGGAAACACCATATATTTT
TRBV9	few	TRBD1	TRBJ2-3	CASSVVDRGLIATDTQYF	TGTGCCAGCAGCGTAGTGGACAGGGGGCTCATAGCTACAGATACGCAGTATTTT
TRBV11-2	many	.	TRBJ2-3	CASSLEGDTQYF	TGTGCCAGCAGCTTAGAGGGTGATACGCAGTATTTT
TRBV9	.	TRBD1	TRBJ2-6	CASSPDRGRAGANVLTF	TGTGCCAGCAGCCCAGACAGGGGGCGCGCTGGGGCCAACGTCCTGACTTTC
TRBV6-5	many	TRBD1	TRBJ1-2	CASSYSTGIGYTF	TGTGCCAGCAGTTACTCGACAGGGATTGGCTACACCTTC
TRBV20-1	many	TRBD2	TRBJ2-1	CSGSSGTSGINEQFF	TGCAGTGGGTCTAGCGGCACTTCGGGTATTAATGAGCAGTTCTTC
TRBV28	few	.	TRBJ1-2	CASRLPLGGYGYTF	TGTGCCAGCAGGTTACCCCTAGGGGGCTATGGCTACACCTTC
TRBV2	few	TRBD2	TRBJ2-1	CASSFPGTSGGDEQFF	TGTGCCAGCAGTTTCCCCGGGACTAGCGGGGGGGATGAGCAGTTCTTC
TRBV9	.	.	TRBJ1-6	CASSGNTYNSPLHF	TGTGCCAGCAGCGGGAATACCTATAATTCACCCCTCCACTTT
TRBV5-1	.	TRBD1	TRBJ1-1	CASSLLSTGASGAFF	TGCGCCAGCAGCTTGCTAAGTACAGGGGCCTCCGGAGCTTTCTTT
TRBV6-1	.	.	TRBJ2-3	CASSDRSDTQYF	TGTGCCAGCAGTGATAGATCAGATACGCAGTATTTT
TRBV30	many	.	TRBJ1-1	CAWTTPLGRANTEAFF	TGTGCCTGGACTACCCCCTTAGGCAGGGCCAACACTGAAGCTTTCTTT
TRBV12-3/TRBV12-4	many	.	TRBJ1-6	CASSRGVAPLHF	TGTGCCAGCAGTCGGGGAGTGGCGCCACTCCACTTT
TRBV15	many	.	TRBJ1-5	CATSSPNLLGDKRRPQHF	TGTGCCACCAGCAGCCCCAATCTGTTGGGAGATAAACGTCGGCCCCAGCATTTT
TRBV12-3/TRBV12-4	many	.	TRBJ2-7	CASSSRLGISYEQYF	TGTGCCAGCAGTTCGCGGCTGGGGATTTCGTACGAGCAGTACTTC
TRBV2	many	.	TRBJ2-3	CASSVVMDYDTQYF	TGTGCCAGCAGTGTTGTGATGGATTACGATACGCAGTATTTT
TRBV29-1	many	.	TRBJ2-2	CSVARIGLNTGELFF	TGCAGCGTTGCACGTATTGGGTTGAACACCGGGGAGCTGTTTTTT
TRBV7-2	few	.	TRBJ1-4	CASSLRRLNEKLFF	TGTGCCAGCAGCTTAAGGAGGTTAAATGAAAAACTGTTTTTT
TRBV11-1	many	.	TRBJ2-5	CASSFQSGVQETQYF	TGTGCCAGCAGCTTCCAGTCAGGGGTCCAAGAGACCCAGTACTTC
TRBV7-9	many	.	TRBJ2-7	CASSYVGEQYF	TGTGCCAGCAGCTACGTCGGAGAGCAGTACTTC
TRBV20-1	many	.	TRBJ2-3	CSVEKGGRVTDTQYF	TGCAGTGTCGAGAAAGGCGGCAGGGTGACAGATACGCAGTATTTT
TRBV24-1	many	TRBD1	TRBJ1-1	CATSDSSDRAGTEAFF	TGTGCCACCAGTGATTCTTCGGACAGGGCTGGCACTGAAGCTTTCTTT
TRBV2	many	.	TRBJ2-4	CASSVTVKNIQYF	TGTGCCAGCAGTGTTACCGTCAAAAACATTCAGTACTTC
TRBV2	many	.	TRBJ2-1	CASGNGRGSYNEQFF	TGTGCCAGCGGAAACGGGAGAGGGTCCTACAATGAGCAGTTCTTC
TRBV5-1	many	TRBD2	TRBJ2-1	CASSPERGAGNEQFF	TGCGCCAGCAGCCCCGAGCGGGGGGCTGGCAATGAGCAGTTCTTC
TRBV12-3/TRBV12-4	many	.	TRBJ1-5	CASSFGQASNQPQHF	TGTGCCAGCAGTTTTGGGCAGGCCAGCAATCAGCCCCAGCATTTT
TRBV28	many	TRBD2	TRBJ2-1	CASSLGLAGAREQFF	TGTGCCAGCAGTTTAGGACTAGCGGGAGCCCGCGAGCAGTTCTTC
TRBV10-3	few	.	TRBJ2-1	CAISEEVGASDEQFF	TGTGCCATCAGTGAGGAGGTGGGCGCTTCGGATGAGCAGTTCTTC
TRBV7-2	many	TRBD1	TRBJ2-2	CASSPQGQMLGTGELFF	TGTGCCAGCAGCCCCCAGGGACAGATGCTAGGCACCGGGGAGCTGTTTTTT
TRBV7-2	few	.	TRBJ2-5	CASSATLQETQYF	TGTGCCAGCAGCGCCACCCTTCAAGAGACCCAGTACTTC
TRBV11-2	few	.	TRBJ1-6	CASSFRLLGSYNSPLHF	TGTGCCAGCAGCTTCAGGCTACTGGGCTCCTATAATTCACCCCTCCACTTT
TRBV19	many	.	TRBJ2-6	CASSIDRGSSGANVLTF	TGTGCCAGTAGTATAGATCGAGGGAGCTCTGGGGCCAACGTCCTGACTTTC
TRBV4-3	.	TRBD2	TRBJ2-1	CASSQGSGRGNEQFF	TGCGCCAGCAGCCAAGGGAGCGGGAGGGGCAATGAGCAGTTCTTC
TRBV4-2	.	.	TRBJ2-7	CASSQEPDSGASYEQYF	TGTGCCAGCAGCCAAGAACCCGATAGCGGCGCCTCCTACGAGCAGTACTTC
TRBV14	many	.	TRBJ1-2	CASSQVGTPFDGYTF	TGTGCCAGCAGCCAAGTAGGGACACCTTTCGATGGCTACACCTTC